This paragraph reports one TCR beta chain. The CDR3 totals 16 residues. V was shortened by 3 bases and J by 1 base, with 13 bases between the two germline ends. Germline V gene data show CDR1 as SGHNT and CDR2 as YYREEE (reference sequence). Sequencing was performed with immunoSEQ multiplex PCR; in TCRdb, only in-frame clones are kept and a portion is missing. This sample carries 89,000 or so clones, more than 70% of them seen once, and the ten largest clones take approximately 5.6%. The data originate from a study of T cell responses to AZD1222 COVID-19 vaccine. The receptor was isolated from an adult who received the AZD1222 COVID-19 vaccine. The specimen was peripheral blood, collected 28 days after the second AZD1222 dose. V is TRBV5-4 and J is TRBJ2-2, with D possibly being TRBD1 or TRBD2 (5 bases each). The CDR3 coding sequence is TGTGCCAGCAGCTCCGCCTCGGGGCAGAACACCGGGGAGCTGTTTTTT. It translates to CASSSASGQNTGELFF. The full variable domain, in which reference TRBV5-4 and TRBJ2-2 provide the parts outside the CDR3, is ETGVTQSPTHLIKTRGQQVTLRCSSQSGHNTVSWYQQALGQGPQFIFQYYREEENGRGNFPPRFSGLQFPNYSSELNVNALELDDSALYLCASSSASGQNTGELFFGEGSRLTVL.